This TCR beta chain is from a study of cytomegalovirus exposure and HLA in healthy donors. From germline, CDR1 is GTSNPN and CDR2 SVGIG (reference sequence). This CDR3 is 16 amino acids long. J gave up 5 bases and V 1 base, and 7 bases lay outside the gene matches. Study-level results: Relative to equally common others, HLA-associated TCR beta chains showed greater clonal expansion in a later analysis. Analyzed later, association rates of TCRs varied across HLA loci, with DRB1 most and HLA-C fewest.

On this clone itself: The antigen is undetermined.

PCR primers comprised 60 Vbeta and 13 Jbeta primers. TCRdb keeps only in-frame clones here, not all; method: immunoSEQ multiplex PCR. Of 120,000 to 150,000 clones in the sample, around 75% were seen once. Among the donors, all were healthy bone marrow donors. The chain carries TRBV30 and TRBJ2-3; 12 nucleotides align to TRBD1. The receptor was isolated from a man aged 55 to 69 in good health and CMV-seronegative. Material: PBMCs. The CDR3 bases are TGTGCCTGGAGTGGACCGGGACAGGGGGCCGGAGATACGCAGTATTTT. Protein product: CAWSGPGQGAGDTQYF.